Reported below is one T cell receptor (beta chain). Its cognate antigen is unknown. The method was immunoSEQ multiplex PCR; TCRdb's version includes in-frame clones alone and lacks a portion of them. The table lists 9,500 to 11,000 clones, 72% of them singletons. The data stem from a study of T cell repertoires in ileal Crohn's disease. Study conclusions and caveats: Compared with CD4 T cells, sorted CD8 cells carried more expanded clones.

Time point: neoterminal ileum biopsy at postoperative endoscopy, about 6 months after surgery. Included were adult ileal or ileocolonic Crohn's patients indicated for ileocolonic resection. The germline V gene encodes CDR1 SGDLS and CDR2 YYNGEE. Trimming cost V 0 bases and J 5 bases, with 5 bases left between them. This CDR3 has 12 residues. The sequenced sample was ileal tissue. The TCR sequence derives from an adult with Crohn's disease. This chain uses TRBV9 with TRBJ2-5; D is unclear. As DNA, the CDR3 is TGTGCCAGCAGCGTAGACGGGGAGACCCAGTACTTC. Encoded protein: CASSVDGETQYF.